Here is one T cell receptor (beta chain) with its context. This sample was included in a study of CD8 T cells in Susac syndrome. Random hexamers served to reverse transcribe roughly 0.5 to 1 ug RNA. TCRdb reprocessed the immunoSEQ multiplex PCR reads with MiXCR, giving one entry per CDR3 protein. The data contain 300,000 to 350,000 distinct CDR3 sequences, about 90% of them singletons. CDR3 length equals 16 residues. The V gene's germline CDR1 is SGHRS and CDR2 YFSETQ. Trimming at V came to 3 bases and at J to 5 bases, leaving 6 bases not matched to a gene. The chain employs TRBV5-1 and TRBJ2-5; 14 bases fit TRBD2. The TCR originated in a human donor with multiple sclerosis. Sequenced material: CD4+ T cells from PBMCs. The CDR3 is CASSSGLAGGMETQYF. The DNA for the CDR3 is TGCGCCAGCAGCTCCGGACTAGCGGGGGGTATGGAGACCCAGTACTTC.